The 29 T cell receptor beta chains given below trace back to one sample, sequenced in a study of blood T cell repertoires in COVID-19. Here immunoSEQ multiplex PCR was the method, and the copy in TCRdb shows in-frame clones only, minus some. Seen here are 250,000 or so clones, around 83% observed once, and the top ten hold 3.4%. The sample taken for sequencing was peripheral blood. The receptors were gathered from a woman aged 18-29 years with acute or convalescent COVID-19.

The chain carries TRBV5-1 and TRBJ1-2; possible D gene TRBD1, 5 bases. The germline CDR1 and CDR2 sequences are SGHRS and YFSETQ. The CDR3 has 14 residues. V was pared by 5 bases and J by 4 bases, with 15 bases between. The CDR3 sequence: CASRPGTAVYGYTF. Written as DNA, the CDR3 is TGCGCCAGCAGACCTGGGACTGCTGTCTATGGCTACACCTTC.

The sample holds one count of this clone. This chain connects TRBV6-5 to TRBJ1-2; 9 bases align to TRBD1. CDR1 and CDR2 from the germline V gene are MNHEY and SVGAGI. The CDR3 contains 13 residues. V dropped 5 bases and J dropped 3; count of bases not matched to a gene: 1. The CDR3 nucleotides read TGTGCCAGCAGTAGGGACAGGGACTATGGCTACACCTTC. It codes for CASSRDRDYGYTF.

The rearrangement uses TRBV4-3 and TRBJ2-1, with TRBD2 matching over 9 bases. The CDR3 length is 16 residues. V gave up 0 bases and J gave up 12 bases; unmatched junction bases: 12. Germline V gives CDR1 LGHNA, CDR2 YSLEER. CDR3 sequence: CASSQDRLAGTTGQFF. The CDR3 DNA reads TGCGCCAGCAGCCAAGATAGGCTAGCGGGGACCACGGGGCAGTTCTTC.

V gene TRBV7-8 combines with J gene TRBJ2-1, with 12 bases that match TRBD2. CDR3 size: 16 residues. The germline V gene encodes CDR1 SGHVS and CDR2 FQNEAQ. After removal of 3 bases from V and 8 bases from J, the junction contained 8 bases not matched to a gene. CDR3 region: CASSLGPTSGSYEQFF. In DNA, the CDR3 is TGTGCCAGCAGCTTGGGGCCGACTAGCGGGAGTTATGAGCAGTTCTTC.

CDR3 sequence reads: CSATTGINYGYTF. The CDR3 DNA sequence: TGCAGCGCCACGACAGGGATCAACTATGGCTACACCTTC. The J gene is TRBJ1-2, the V gene TRBV29-1; 7 bases map to TRBD1. CDR3 length equals 13 residues. Germline CDR1 SQVTM, CDR2 ANQGSEA. Trimming cost V 7 bases and J 2 bases; bases outside gene matches: 7. Drawing the rest from reference TRBV29-1 and TRBJ1-2, the complete variable domain is SAVISQKPSRDICQRGTSLTIQCQVDSQVTMMFWYRQQPGQSLTLIATANQGSEATYESGFVIDKFPISRPNLTFSTLTVSNMSPEDSSIYLCSATTGINYGYTFGSGTRLTVV.

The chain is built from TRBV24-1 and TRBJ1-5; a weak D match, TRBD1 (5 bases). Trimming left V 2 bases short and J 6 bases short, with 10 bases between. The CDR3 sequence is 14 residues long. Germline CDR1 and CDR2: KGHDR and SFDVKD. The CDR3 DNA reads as TGTGCCACCAGTGATTCGACAGCTGTTCAGCCCCAGCATTTT. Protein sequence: CATSDSTAVQPQHF.

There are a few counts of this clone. The CDR3 nucleotides read TGTGCCAGCAGTGAACCCTGGACAGGGCCTGGCTACACCTTC. This translates into CASSEPWTGPGYTF. The V call is TRBV6-1, the J call TRBJ1-2, with 8 bases fitting TRBD1. CDR1 is MNHNS, CDR2 SASEGT, per germline. This CDR3 has 14 amino acids. V gave up 2 bases and J gave up 7 bases; unmatched junction bases: 6.

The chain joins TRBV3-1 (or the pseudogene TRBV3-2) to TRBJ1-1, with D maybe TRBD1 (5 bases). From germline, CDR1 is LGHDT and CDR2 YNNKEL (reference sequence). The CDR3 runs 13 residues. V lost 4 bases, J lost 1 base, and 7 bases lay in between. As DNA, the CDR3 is TGTGCCAGCAGCCTACAGGAGAACACTGAAGCTTTCTTT. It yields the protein CASSLQENTEAFF.

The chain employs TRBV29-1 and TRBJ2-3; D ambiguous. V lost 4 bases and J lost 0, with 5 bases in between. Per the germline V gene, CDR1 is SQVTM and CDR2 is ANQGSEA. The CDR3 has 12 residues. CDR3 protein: CSVGASTDTQYF. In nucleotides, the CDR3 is TGCAGCGTTGGGGCTAGCACAGATACGCAGTATTTT.

The CDR3 DNA is TGTGCCAGCAGCTTAGGGGACAGGGGTATTTCTGGCTACACCTTC. This gives the protein CASSLGDRGISGYTF. This sequence joins TRBV5-4 and TRBJ1-2, with 10 bases identical to TRBD1. CDR1 is SGHNT and CDR2 is YYREEE in the germline V gene (reference sequence). V was pared by 2 bases and J by 7 bases, with 8 bases of the junction left unmatched. The CDR3 extends over 15 amino acids. Full variable domain (rest looked up from reference TRBV5-4 and TRBJ1-2): ETGVTQSPTHLIKTRGQQVTLRCSSQSGHNTVSWYQQALGQGPQFIFQYYREEENGRGNFPPRFSGLQFPNYSSELNVNALELDDSALYLCASSLGDRGISGYTFGSGTRLTVV.

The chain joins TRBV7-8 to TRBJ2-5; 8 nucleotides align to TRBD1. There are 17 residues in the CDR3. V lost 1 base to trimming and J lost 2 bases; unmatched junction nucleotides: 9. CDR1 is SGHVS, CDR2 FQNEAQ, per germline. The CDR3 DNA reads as TGTGCCAGCAGCTTAGGCAGGGGGCTGAGTAGGCAAGAGACCCAGTACTTC. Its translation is CASSLGRGLSRQETQYF.

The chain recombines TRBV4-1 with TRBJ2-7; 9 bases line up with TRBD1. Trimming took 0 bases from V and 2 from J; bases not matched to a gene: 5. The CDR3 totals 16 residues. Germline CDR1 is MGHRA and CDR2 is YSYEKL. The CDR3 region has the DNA TGCGCCAGCAGCCAAGATATGGGACAGGGAACCTACGAGCAGTACTTC. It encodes CASSQDMGQGTYEQYF.

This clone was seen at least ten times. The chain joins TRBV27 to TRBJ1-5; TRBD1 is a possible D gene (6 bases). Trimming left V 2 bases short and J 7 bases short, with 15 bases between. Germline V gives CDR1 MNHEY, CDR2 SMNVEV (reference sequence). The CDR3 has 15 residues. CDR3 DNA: TGTGCCAGCAGTTTAGGATACAGGGTGGGGCAGCCCCAGCATTTT. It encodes CASSLGYRVGQPQHF.

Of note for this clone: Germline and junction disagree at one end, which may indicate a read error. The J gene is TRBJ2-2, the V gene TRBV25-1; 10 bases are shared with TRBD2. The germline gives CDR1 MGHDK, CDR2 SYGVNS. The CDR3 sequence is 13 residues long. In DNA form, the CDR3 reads TGTACCAGCAGTAGCGGGAGGCCCGGGGAGCTGTTTTTT. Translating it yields CTSSSGRPGELFF.

CDR3 DNA sequence: TGTGCCAGTAGTATAGGTTCAGCCTACGAGCAGTACTTC. Amino acid sequence: CASSIGSAYEQYF. The chain is built from TRBV19 and TRBJ2-7; D ambiguous. Trimming removed 1 base at V and 2 bases at J, with 6 bases between. Germline assignment: CDR1 LNHDA and CDR2 SQIVND (reference sequence). The CDR3 loop spans 13 amino acids.

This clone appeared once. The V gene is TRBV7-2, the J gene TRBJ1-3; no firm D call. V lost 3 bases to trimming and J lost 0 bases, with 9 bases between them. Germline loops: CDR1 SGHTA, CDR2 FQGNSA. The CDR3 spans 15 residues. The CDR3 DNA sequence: TGTGCCAGCAGCTTGAACGTACTCTCTGGAAACACCATATATTTT. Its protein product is CASSLNVLSGNTIYF.

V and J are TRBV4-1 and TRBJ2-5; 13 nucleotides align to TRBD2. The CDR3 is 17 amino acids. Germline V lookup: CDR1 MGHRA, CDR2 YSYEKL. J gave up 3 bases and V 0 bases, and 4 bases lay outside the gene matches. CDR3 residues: CASSQDQGLAGEETQYF. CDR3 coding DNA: TGCGCCAGCAGCCAAGATCAAGGACTAGCGGGAGAAGAGACCCAGTACTTC.

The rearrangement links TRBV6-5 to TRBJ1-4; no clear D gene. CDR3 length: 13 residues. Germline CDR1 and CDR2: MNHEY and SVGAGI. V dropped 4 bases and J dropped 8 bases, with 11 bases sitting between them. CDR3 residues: CASSSHLREKLFF. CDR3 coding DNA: TGTGCCAGCAGTTCCCACCTGCGGGAAAAACTGTTTTTT.

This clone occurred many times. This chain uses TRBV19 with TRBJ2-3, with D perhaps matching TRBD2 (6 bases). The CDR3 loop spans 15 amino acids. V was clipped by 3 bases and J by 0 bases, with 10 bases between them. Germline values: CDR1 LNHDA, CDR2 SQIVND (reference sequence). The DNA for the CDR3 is TGTGCCAGTAGTATGGGACTGATCAGCACAGATACGCAGTATTTT. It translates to CASSMGLISTDTQYF.

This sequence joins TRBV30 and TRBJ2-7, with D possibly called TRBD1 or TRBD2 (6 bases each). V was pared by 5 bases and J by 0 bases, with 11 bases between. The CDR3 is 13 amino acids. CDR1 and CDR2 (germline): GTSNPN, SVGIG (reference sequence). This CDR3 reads CAWGGGDSYEQYF. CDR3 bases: TGTGCCTGGGGGGGCGGGGACTCCTACGAGCAGTACTTC.

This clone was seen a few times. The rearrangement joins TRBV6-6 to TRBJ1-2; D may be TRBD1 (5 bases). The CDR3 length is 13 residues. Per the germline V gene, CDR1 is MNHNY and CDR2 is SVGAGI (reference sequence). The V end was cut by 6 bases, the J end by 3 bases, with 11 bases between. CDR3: CASSPTGDYGYTF. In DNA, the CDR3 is TGTGCCAGCAGCCCCACAGGTGACTATGGCTACACCTTC.

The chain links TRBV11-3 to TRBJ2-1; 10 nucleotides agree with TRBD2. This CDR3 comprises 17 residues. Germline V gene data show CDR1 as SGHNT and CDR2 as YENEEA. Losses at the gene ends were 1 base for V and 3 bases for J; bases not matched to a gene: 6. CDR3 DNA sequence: TGTGCCAGCAGCTTAGGGGGACTAGCGAGGGACTACAATGAGCAGTTCTTC. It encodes CASSLGGLARDYNEQFF.

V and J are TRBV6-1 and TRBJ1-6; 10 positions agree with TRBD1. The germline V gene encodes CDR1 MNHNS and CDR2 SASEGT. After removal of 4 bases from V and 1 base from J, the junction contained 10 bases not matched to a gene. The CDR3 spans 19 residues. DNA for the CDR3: TGTGCCAGCAGTGGTACGGACAGGGGGATTGTATCCTATAATTCACCCCTCCACTTT. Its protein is CASSGTDRGIVSYNSPLHF.

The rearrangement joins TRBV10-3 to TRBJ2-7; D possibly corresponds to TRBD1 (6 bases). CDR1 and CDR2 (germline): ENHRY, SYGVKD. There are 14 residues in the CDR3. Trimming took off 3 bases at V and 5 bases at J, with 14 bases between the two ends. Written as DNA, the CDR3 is TGTGCCATCAGTGACCTAACAGGGAAGAACGAGCAGTACTTC. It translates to CAISDLTGKNEQYF.

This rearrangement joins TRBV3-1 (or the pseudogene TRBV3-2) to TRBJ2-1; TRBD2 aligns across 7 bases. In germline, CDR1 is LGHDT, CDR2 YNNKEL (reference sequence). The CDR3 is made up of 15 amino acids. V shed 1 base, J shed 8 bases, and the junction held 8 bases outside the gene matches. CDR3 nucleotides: TGTGCCAGCAGCCAAGCCTCGGAAGGGAGGGATGAGCAGTTCTTC. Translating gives CASSQASEGRDEQFF.

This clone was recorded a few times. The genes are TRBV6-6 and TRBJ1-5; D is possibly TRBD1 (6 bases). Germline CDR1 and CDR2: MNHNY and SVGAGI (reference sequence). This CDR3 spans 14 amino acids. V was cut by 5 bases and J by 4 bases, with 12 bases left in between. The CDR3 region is CASSLRQENQPQHF. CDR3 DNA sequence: TGTGCCAGCAGTCTTAGACAGGAGAATCAGCCCCAGCATTTT.

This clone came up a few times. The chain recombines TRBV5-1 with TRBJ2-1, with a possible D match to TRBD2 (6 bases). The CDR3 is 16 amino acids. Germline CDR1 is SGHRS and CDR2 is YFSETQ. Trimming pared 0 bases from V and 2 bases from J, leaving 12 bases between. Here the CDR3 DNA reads TGCGCCAGCAGCTTGGATTCGGGAGATGCCTACAATGAGCAGTTCTTC. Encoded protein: CASSLDSGDAYNEQFF.

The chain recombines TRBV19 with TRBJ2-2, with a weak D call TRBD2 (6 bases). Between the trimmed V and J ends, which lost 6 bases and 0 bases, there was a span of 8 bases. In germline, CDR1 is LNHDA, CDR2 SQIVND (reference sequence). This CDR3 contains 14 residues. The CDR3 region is CASSGTPNTGELFF. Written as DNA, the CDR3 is TGTGCCAGTAGCGGGACTCCGAACACCGGGGAGCTGTTTTTT.

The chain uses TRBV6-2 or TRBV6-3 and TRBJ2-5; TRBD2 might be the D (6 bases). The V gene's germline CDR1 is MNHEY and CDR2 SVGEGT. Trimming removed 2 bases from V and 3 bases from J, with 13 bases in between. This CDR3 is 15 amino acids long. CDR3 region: CASSYPPRLEETQYF. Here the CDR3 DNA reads TGTGCCAGCAGTTACCCCCCACGACTAGAAGAGACCCAGTACTTC.